The 11 T cell receptor beta chains below come from one sample, sequenced in a study of T cell repertoires in cytomegalovirus infection. MiXCR, run by TCRdb on the reads, gives a single entry per CDR3 protein. The sample has about 680,000 distinct CDR3 sequences, approximately 24% seen once; the top ten hold less than 9.5%. Sequencing was performed on CD8+ T cells from PBMCs. The receptor set was obtained from a human donor in good health (CMV status not recorded). Some clones in this sample may be carry-over from other donors' samples.

This clonotype turned up a few times. The genes are TRBV5-4 and TRBJ2-6; 7 bases are a match to TRBD1. The CDR3 is 17 amino acids. Germline V lookup: CDR1 SGHNT, CDR2 YYREEE (reference sequence). J lost 2 bases, V lost 6 bases, and 11 bases had no gene match. CDR3 protein: CASTYLEGAAGANVLTF. DNA for the CDR3: TGTGCCAGCACCTACCTCGAGGGGGCGGCTGGGGCCAACGTCCTGACTTTC.

The genes are TRBV4-2 and TRBJ1-1; the match to TRBD1 covers 8 bases. The CDR3 runs to 16 residues. Trimming cost V 0 bases and J 3 bases; bases outside gene matches: 6. Germline CDR1 LGHNA, CDR2 YNFKEQ. The CDR3 loop reads CASSQDPGGWDTEAFF. DNA of the CDR3: TGTGCCAGCAGCCAAGATCCAGGGGGCTGGGACACTGAAGCTTTCTTT.

This clonotype was observed at least ten times. The chain couples TRBV11-3 to TRBJ2-1, with 8 positions matching TRBD2. The CDR3 is 14 amino acids. The ends lost 2 bases at V and 6 bases at J; junction bases unmatched: 3. The germline V gene encodes CDR1 SGHNT and CDR2 YENEEA. The CDR3 nucleotides read TGTGCCAGCAGCTTAAGCGGGGGCCTCAATGAGCAGTTCTTC. As protein: CASSLSGGLNEQFF.

This clonotype has a handful of counts. The chain couples TRBV28 to TRBJ1-3, with D uncertain. V was clipped by 7 bases and J by 4 bases, with 17 bases between them. The CDR3 covers 15 residues. The germline V gene encodes CDR1 MDHEN and CDR2 SYDVKM. CDR3 protein: CASTPDRSGGNTIYF. CDR3 coding DNA: TGTGCCAGCACCCCTGACCGGAGCGGGGGAAACACCATATATTTT.

The rearrangement uses TRBV29-1 and TRBJ2-3; D unclear. The germline CDR1 and CDR2 sequences are SQVTM and ANQGSEA. V was pared by 6 bases and J by 4 bases, with 11 bases between. This CDR3 comprises 12 residues. The CDR3 DNA sequence: TGCAGCGTCTTGATGGGCCCAGATACGCAGTATTTT. This translates into CSVLMGPDTQYF.

In its sample, this clonotype was seen a few times. This chain connects TRBV7-9 to TRBJ2-1; TRBD1 aligns across 9 bases. The CDR3 loop spans 12 amino acids. CDR1 is SEHNR and CDR2 is FQNEAQ in the germline V gene (reference sequence). V lost 4 bases, J lost 14 bases, and 6 bases stayed unmatched. CDR3 in amino acids: CASSSGTGKEFF. DNA for the CDR3: TGTGCCAGCAGCTCCGGGACAGGGAAGGAGTTCTTC.

The chain couples TRBV6-1 to TRBJ2-5; D perhaps matches TRBD2 (5 bases). V lost 3 bases, J lost 0 bases, and 20 bases lay in between. CDR1 is MNHNS, CDR2 SASEGT, per germline. CDR3 size: 18 residues. The DNA of the CDR3 is TGTGCCAGCAGTGATTTCGGACGGGAAGAAATATACCAAGAGACCCAGTACTTC. It is translated as CASSDFGREEIYQETQYF.

This clonotype occurred many times. The V gene is TRBV7-6, the J gene TRBJ2-1, with 11 positions matching TRBD1. This CDR3 is 19 amino acids long. CDR1 is SGHVS and CDR2 is FNYEAQ in the germline V gene. V lost 5 bases and J lost 0; bases outside the gene matches: 12. In nucleotides, the CDR3 is TGTGCCAGCAGCCAAAGCCGGACAGGGGGCCGAAGCTCCTACAATGAGCAGTTCTTC. Translating it yields CASSQSRTGGRSSYNEQFF.

The V and J genes are TRBV27 and TRBJ1-4; 10 positions agree with TRBD1. The CDR3 length is 15 residues. CDR1 is MNHEY and CDR2 is SMNVEV in the germline V gene (reference sequence). V was pared by 6 bases and J by 12 bases, with 13 bases of the junction left unmatched. CDR3 nucleotide sequence: TGTGCCAGCAGCCCCGAGGGACAGGGGTATCCTCAACTGTTTTTT. Residues: CASSPEGQGYPQLFF.

Turning to this clonotype: The junction departs from the called germline gene at one end, perhaps through a read error. The CDR3 DNA reads as TGTGTCAGCAGTCCCGGGACAGGTTATAGCAATCAGCCCCAGCATTTT. Residues: CVSSPGTGYSNQPQHF. V usage is TRBV28 and J usage is TRBJ1-5; 8 bases are shared with TRBD1. Germline V gene data show CDR1 as MDHEN and CDR2 as SYDVKM. The CDR3 sequence is 16 residues long.

The chain recombines TRBV29-1 with TRBJ2-6, with D perhaps matching TRBD1 or TRBD2 (5 bases each). Germline V gives CDR1 SQVTM, CDR2 ANQGSEA. Trimming cost V 4 bases and J 0 bases, with 16 bases left between them. This CDR3 has 17 residues. CDR3 region: CSVVGPSTPSGANVLTF. The CDR3 DNA follows: TGCAGCGTTGTGGGACCTTCAACTCCCTCTGGGGCCAACGTCCTGACTTTC.